This T cell receptor (beta chain) was found in a study of a mutant IDH1 vaccine in newly diagnosed glioma. Study at large: Treatment recipients were roughly 62% male and about 40% female, and their mean age was about 40 years.

A remark on this clone: Its antigen is unknown.

Time point: baseline, week 1 (first vaccination visit). Indicated treatment: pre-vaccination baseline after standard-of-care therapy. There were new WHO grade 3 or 4 astrocytomas in the donors, and these were IDH1-mutant and ATRX-lost. Here immunoSEQ multiplex PCR was the method, and the copy in TCRdb shows in-frame clones only, minus some. Among 20,000 to 25,000 clones listed, roughly 88% were seen once. General study points: No link was apparently found between pseudoprogression and changes in top peripheral T cell clonotypes.

CDR3 length equals 22 residues. V gave up 4 bases and J gave up 1 base; unmatched junction bases: 19. Looked up from germline, CDR1 is PRHDT and CDR2 is FYEKMQ (reference sequence). The clonotype was recovered from a man aged 35 to 55 with glioma. V gene TRBV13 combines with J gene TRBJ2-3, with 14 bases aligning to TRBD2. Sequenced material: PBMCs, taken from a glioma patient treated with radiotherapy, temozolomide or both. As DNA, the CDR3 is TGTGCCAGCAGCTATTGGCCAGGGACTAGCGGGAGTCCCCCCAAAGGCACAGATACGCAGTATTTT. Protein: CASSYWPGTSGSPPKGTDTQYF.